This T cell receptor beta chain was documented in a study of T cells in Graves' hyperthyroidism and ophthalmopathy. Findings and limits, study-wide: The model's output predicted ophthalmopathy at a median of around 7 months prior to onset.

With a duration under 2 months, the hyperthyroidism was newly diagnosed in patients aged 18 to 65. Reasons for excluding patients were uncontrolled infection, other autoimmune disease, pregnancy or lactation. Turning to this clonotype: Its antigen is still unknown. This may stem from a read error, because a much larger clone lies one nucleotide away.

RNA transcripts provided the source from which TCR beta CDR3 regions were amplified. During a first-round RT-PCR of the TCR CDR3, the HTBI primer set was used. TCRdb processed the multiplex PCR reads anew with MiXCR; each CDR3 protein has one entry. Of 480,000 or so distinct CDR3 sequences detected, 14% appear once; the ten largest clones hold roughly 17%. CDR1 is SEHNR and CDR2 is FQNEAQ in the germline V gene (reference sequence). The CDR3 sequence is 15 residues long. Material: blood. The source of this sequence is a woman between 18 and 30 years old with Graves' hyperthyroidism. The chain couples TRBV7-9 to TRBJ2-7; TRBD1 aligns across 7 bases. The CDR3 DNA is TGTGCCAGCAGCCCCGGACAGGAAATCTCCTACGGGCAGTACGTC. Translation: CASSPGQEISYGQYV.